The text below deals with one TCR beta chain. Only in-frame clones appear in the TCRdb table, and some are missing; sequencing was by immunoSEQ multiplex PCR. The sample shows tens of thousands of clones, just over 90% of them seen only once. V lost 1 base and J lost 0, with 3 bases in between. The CDR3 loop spans 14 amino acids. The germline V gene encodes CDR1 MNHNY and CDR2 SVGAGI (reference sequence). The data are from a study of T cell changes during pregnancy in multiple sclerosis. This sequence originates from a female donor with multiple sclerosis, enrolled in a pregnancy study. The source was CD4+ T cells from peripheral blood mononuclear cells, collected in the third trimester of pregnancy. The J gene is TRBJ2-2, the V gene TRBV6-6, with unresolved D. The CDR3 nucleotides are TGTGCCAGCAGTTACTTATCGAACACCGGGGAGCTGTTTTTT. It yields the protein CASSYLSNTGELFF.